This T cell receptor beta chain emerged from a study of identical twins. The study's findings and limits: Models, which agreed with sharing between unrelated individuals, nonetheless underestimated the out-of-frame TCR alpha sharing seen in monozygotic twins.

Germline CDR1 is GTSNPN and CDR2 is SVGIG (reference sequence). V dropped 3 bases and J dropped 0 bases, with 8 bases sitting between them. The CDR3 has 13 amino acids. Each CDR3 protein gets one entry after TCRdb re-called the 5' RACE reads with MiXCR. The sample includes 300,000 or so distinct CDR3 sequences, 7.5% to 9.5% of them seen just once. As to this clonotype: Antigen unknown.

In addition, the sample was reused for a study of yellow fever vaccine responses in identical twins.

The clonotype was recovered from a woman under 30 in good health. The sequenced sample was CD8+ T cells sorted from blood. V and J are TRBV30 and TRBJ1-1; no clear D gene. The CDR3 reads CAWRVGMNTEAFF. The CDR3 coding sequence is TGTGCCTGGAGGGTGGGGATGAACACTGAAGCTTTCTTT.